Below, 21 T cell receptor beta chains from the same sample are listed, as sequenced in a study of T cells in Graves' hyperthyroidism and ophthalmopathy (dated by TCRdb to the late 2010s). The library relied on multiplex PCR. These reads were obtained on an Illumina HiSeq 2000. The TCR beta CDR3 regions were amplified from the RNA transcripts. The TCR CDR3 was subjected to a first round of RT-PCR using the HTBI primer set and the Qiagen OneStep RT-PCR kit. TCRdb trimmed public reads at Q25 via fastp, called clones via MiXCR and kept in-frame beta chains. Rows matching on CDR3 protein sequence are summarized as one entry with the most common DNA and genes. Across this sample there are some 570,000 distinct CDR3 sequences, with approximately 15% seen only once. The top ten clonotypes cover around 7% of the sample. Material: blood. These receptors originate from a woman under 30 with Graves' ophthalmopathy.

This clonotype showed up many times. V is TRBV6-1 and J is TRBJ1-2; D is perhaps TRBD1 (6 bases). The germline gives CDR1 MNHNS, CDR2 SASEGT. Trimming pared 7 bases from V and 3 bases from J, leaving 9 bases between. This CDR3 region has 12 residues. This CDR3 reads CASKEGDYGYTF. In nucleotides, the CDR3 is TGTGCCAGCAAGGAGGGGGACTATGGCTACACCTTC.

This clonotype appeared many times. The V gene is TRBV30, the J gene TRBJ2-7, with D maybe TRBD1 (5 bases). The ends were cut back, 0 bases at V and 3 bases at J, with 12 bases in the middle. CDR1 GTSNPN and CDR2 SVGIG come from the germline V gene (reference sequence). The CDR3 loop spans 14 amino acids. The CDR3 DNA is TGTGCCTGGAGTGTAAGCAGGGTCGGCTACGAGCAGTACTTC. This encodes CAWSVSRVGYEQYF.

Details on this clonotype: This may stem from a read error, because a much larger clone lies one nucleotide away. V and J are TRBV10-3 and TRBJ2-3, with TRBD2 matching over 16 bases. This CDR3 has 18 amino acids. Germline-derived CDR1 and CDR2 are ENHRY and SYGVKD. Trimming at V came to 6 bases and at J to 4 bases, leaving 10 bases not matched to a gene. This CDR3 is CAIRTGLAGGVSADTQYF. The CDR3 DNA follows: TGTGCCATCAGGACGGGACTAGCGGGAGGGGTTAGCGCAGATACGCAGTATTTT.

This clonotype was seen repeatedly, ten times or more. The chain combines TRBV5-1 with TRBJ1-1; the D gene is possibly TRBD1 (5 bases). Deletions cut 5 bases from V and 1 base from J, with 18 bases between. The CDR3 extends over 16 amino acids. The germline V gene has CDR1 SGHRS and CDR2 YFSETQ. CDR3 bases: TGCGCCAGCAGTGCTGGATGGGGCGCCCCGAACACTGAAGCTTTCTTT. The encoded protein is CASSAGWGAPNTEAFF.

The chain has TRBV14 and TRBJ1-1; TRBD1 is a possible D gene (6 bases). The CDR3 sequence is 14 residues long. Per germline, CDR1 SGHDN and CDR2 FVKESK. V was clipped by 7 bases and J by 0 bases, with 12 bases between them. The CDR3 loop is CASTETGLNTEAFF. The CDR3 DNA is TGTGCCAGCACCGAAACAGGGTTGAACACTGAAGCTTTCTTT.

Only a few counts were recorded for this clonotype. The chain uses TRBV6-1 and TRBJ2-4; TRBD1 is a possible D gene (7 bases). Germline V gene lookup returns CDR1 MNHNS and CDR2 SASEGT. CDR3 length: 15 residues. The ends were cut back, 3 bases at V and 1 base at J, with 10 bases in the middle. The CDR3 loop is CASSEEGAAKNIQYF. For the CDR3, the DNA is TGTGCCAGCAGTGAGGAGGGGGCGGCCAAAAACATTCAGTACTTC.

The table lists this clonotype with a few counts. The chain has TRBV5-1 and TRBJ2-1, with D unresolved. Germline-derived CDR1 and CDR2 are SGHRS and YFSETQ. V lost 4 bases and J 0 bases, leaving 14 bases between the germline ends. This CDR3 has 16 amino acids. In DNA form, the CDR3 reads TGCGCCAGCAGCCCCGCGGACGTCCTCTCCTACAATGAGCAGTTCTTC. This gives the protein CASSPADVLSYNEQFF.

The V call is TRBV9, the J call TRBJ2-7; 7 bases fit TRBD2. The junction had 9 bases not matched to a gene; V was cut back by 3 bases and J by 3 bases. The CDR3 length is 15 residues. The germline V gene has CDR1 SGDLS and CDR2 YYNGEE. CDR3 nucleotides: TGTGCCAGCAGCGCCGGAGCGGGACTTTACTACGAGCAGTACTTC. It specifies CASSAGAGLYYEQYF.

The chain couples TRBV12-3 or TRBV12-4 to TRBJ2-3; D tentatively reads TRBD1 or TRBD2 (6 bases each). This CDR3 contains 17 residues. Trimming cost V 6 bases and J 5 bases, with 24 bases left between them. The CDR3 DNA is TGTGCCAGCAGCCCCGAGGGGGGTTTAGGGAAAAGAGATACGCAGTATTTT. Its protein is CASSPEGGLGKRDTQYF.

In regard to this clonotype: A read error is possible here, since a much larger clone lies one base away. This rearrangement joins TRBV7-2 to TRBJ1-1; tentative D call: TRBD1 (5 bases). V lost 2 bases and J 4 bases, leaving 14 bases between the germline ends. The CDR3 has 15 residues. Germline lookup yields CDR1 SGHTA and CDR2 FQGNSA. This CDR3 reads CASSLHAGGFTEAFF. The CDR3 DNA reads TGTGCCAGCAGCTTACATGCGGGGGGTTTCACTGAAGCTTTCTTT.

This clonotype showed up just a few times. The gene calls are TRBV10-3 and TRBJ2-5; D gene uncertain. The CDR3 has 17 residues. The V gene lost 10 bases and the J gene lost 1 base, with 25 bases spanning the gap. The germline CDR1 and CDR2 sequences are ENHRY and SYGVKD. In DNA form, the CDR3 reads TGTGCCACTTCCCCCGCCCTAGTCTCTGCGCTCCAAGAGACCCAGTACTTC. It yields the protein CATSPALVSALQETQYF.

This clonotype was recorded many times. This chain uses TRBV20-1 with TRBJ2-7, with 7 bases identical to TRBD2. This CDR3 is built from 16 residues. Germline V CDR1 and CDR2: DFQATT, SNEGSKA (reference sequence). V gave up 4 bases and J gave up 0 bases; unmatched junction bases: 12. CDR3 protein: CSAMASPWEGSYEQYF. The CDR3 DNA reads as TGCAGTGCTATGGCTTCCCCGTGGGAGGGCTCCTACGAGCAGTACTTC.

This clonotype was detected many times. The CDR3 bases are TGTGCCAGCAGCCAAATCGGACTAGCTACAGCCTACGAGCAGTACTTC. Translating it yields CASSQIGLATAYEQYF. The chain recombines TRBV12-3 or TRBV12-4 with TRBJ2-7, with 8 bases matching TRBD2. This CDR3 comprises 16 residues. Trimming removed 6 bases from V and 2 bases from J; junction bases left unmatched: 12.

This clonotype was detected many times. The chain recombines TRBV11-2 with TRBJ1-6; the D is unclear. V was cut by 1 base and J by 8 bases, with 6 bases left in between. Germline lookup yields CDR1 SGHAT and CDR2 FQNNGV. The CDR3 covers 13 residues. CDR3 DNA sequence: TGTGCCAGCAGCTTAGGGGGTGATTCACCCCTCCACTTT. Residues: CASSLGGDSPLHF.

This clonotype turned up a few times. The V call is TRBV30, the J call TRBJ2-2; D tentatively fits TRBD1 or TRBD2 (5 bases each). The V and J ends lost 2 bases and 5 bases respectively, with 15 bases between them. The CDR3 has 15 residues. Germline CDR1 and CDR2: GTSNPN and SVGIG (reference sequence). Here the CDR3 DNA reads TGTGCCTGGAGTCGATGGCGATGGGGGACCGGGGAGCTGTTTTTT. Residues: CAWSRWRWGTGELFF.

In the case of this clonotype: A read error may be the cause here, since a much bigger clone is one base away. This chain uses TRBV5-1 with TRBJ2-1, with D unresolved. The CDR3 has 14 amino acids. V was clipped by 0 bases and J by 5 bases, with 9 bases between them. Germline V gene data show CDR1 as SGHRS and CDR2 as YFSETQ. The CDR3: CASSLVGTNNEQFF. DNA of the CDR3: TGCGCCAGCAGCTTGGTTGGCACCAACAATGAGCAGTTCTTC.

This clonotype was picked up a small number of times. The rearrangement joins TRBV5-1 to TRBJ2-5, with 8 bases lining up with TRBD2. Germline loops: CDR1 SGHRS, CDR2 YFSETQ. The CDR3 is 18 amino acids. V dropped 1 base and J dropped 4; count of bases not matched to a gene: 15. CDR3 protein: CASSLPTRAGVLGETQYF. CDR3 nucleotides: TGCGCCAGCAGCTTGCCCACCCGAGCGGGAGTTTTGGGAGAGACCCAGTACTTC. Together with reference TRBV5-1 and TRBJ2-5, the CDR3 gives the full variable domain: KAGVTQTPRYLIKTRGQQVTLSCSPISGHRSVSWYQQTPGQGLQFLFEYFSETQRNKGNFPGRFSGRQFSNSRSEMNVSTLELGDSALYLCASSLPTRAGVLGETQYFGPGTRLLVL.

Comment on this clonotype: With a much larger clone just one base away, this may be a read error. The chain employs TRBV5-1 and TRBJ2-1; TRBD2 matches 9 bases. CDR3 size: 15 residues. The germline CDR1 and CDR2 sequences are SGHRS and YFSETQ. This CDR3 is CAGSLAGASLNEQFF. The CDR3 DNA sequence: TGCGCCGGCAGCTTAGCGGGAGCATCCCTTAATGAGCAGTTCTTC.

This clonotype was found many times. V and J are TRBV7-6 and TRBJ1-4, with 8 nucleotides matching TRBD1. V lost 0 bases and J lost 7; bases outside the gene matches: 10. CDR1 and CDR2 (germline): SGHVS, FNYEAQ. The CDR3 contains 17 residues. This CDR3 reads CASSLALGRQGFEKLFF. As DNA, the CDR3 is TGTGCCAGCAGCTTAGCGCTAGGGAGACAGGGGTTTGAAAAACTGTTTTTT.

This clonotype was seen at least ten times. The chain has TRBV28 and TRBJ2-7, with 10 bases identical to TRBD1. V dropped 6 bases and J dropped 3; count of bases not matched to a gene: 8. The CDR3 consists of 15 residues. Germline V lookup: CDR1 MDHEN, CDR2 SYDVKM. CDR3 DNA: TGTGCCAGCAGGCCGTCGGGACAGGGGAGCTACGAGCAGTACTTC. Translating gives CASRPSGQGSYEQYF.

This clonotype has a count of ten or more. The chain joins TRBV6-5 to TRBJ2-7; 9 nucleotides line up with TRBD2. CDR3 length: 16 residues. Trimming at V came to 0 bases and at J to 4 bases, leaving 7 bases not matched to a gene. Germline V gene sequence: CDR1 MNHEY, CDR2 SVGAGI. The CDR3 loop reads CASSYSQAGGLYEQYF. The CDR3 region has the DNA TGTGCCAGCAGTTACTCGCAGGCGGGAGGGCTTTACGAGCAGTACTTC.